The clone carrying this T cell receptor beta chain was detected only a few times. Its target is unknown. The data derive from a study of siplizumab effects on memory and regulatory T cells. The mixed lymphocyte reaction cells were grown together in coculture at 37°C for less than 7 days. Clones were read by immunoSEQ multiplex PCR, and TCRdb kept only the in-frame ones, dropping some. The sample comprises some 20,000 clones, 35% to 55% of which are singletons, and around 5.1% rests with the top ten. Sequenced: CFSE-low (dividing) CD4+ T cells sorted from an allogeneic mixed lymphocyte reaction. This sequence originates from a human donor in good health; the cells came from an allogeneic mixed lymphocyte reaction.

The CDR3 sequence: CASGGTDTQYF. CDR3 bases: TGTGCCAGCGGGGGCACAGATACGCAGTATTTT. The V gene is TRBV28, the J gene TRBJ2-3; D gene uncertain. Deletions cut 8 bases from V and 1 base from J, with 4 bases between. Germline lookup yields CDR1 MDHEN and CDR2 SYDVKM. This CDR3 is built from 11 residues.